The 17 T cell receptor beta chains presented below share a single source sample, sequenced in a study of T-cell memory formation after mild COVID-19. TCRdb analysed the 5' RACE reads with MiXCR anew, one entry per CDR3 protein. The sample yields 30,000 to 45,000 distinct CDR3 sequences, roughly an eighth seen once. The sequenced sample consisted of PBMCs or a T cell subset sorted from them (not recorded which). The receptors were gathered from a man in his late teens or twenties who had mild COVID-19 (a few samples of this study predate the infection). Cell type and time point are not known.

The V call is TRBV20-1, the J call TRBJ2-1; 10 bases agree with TRBD2. The CDR3 runs 14 residues. Per the germline V gene, CDR1 is DFQATT and CDR2 is SNEGSKA (reference sequence). Germline trimming cut 4 bases from V and 3 bases from J; bases unmatched to any gene: 3. The DNA of the CDR3 is TGCAGTGCTACCTCTAGCGGGGGCTACAATGAGCAGTTCTTC. This codes for CSATSSGGYNEQFF.

This clonotype was counted ten times or more. This chain connects TRBV7-9 to TRBJ1-2; possible D gene TRBD1, 6 bases. The CDR3 length is 14 residues. Trimming left V 1 base short and J 6 bases short, with 12 bases between. Germline V CDR1 and CDR2: SEHNR, FQNEAQ (reference sequence). CDR3 sequence: CASSLVGGGDGYTF. The CDR3 region has the DNA TGTGCCAGCAGCTTAGTAGGGGGGGGCGATGGCTACACCTTC.

Many counts were recorded for this clonotype. This chain links TRBV2 with TRBJ1-5; TRBD1 agrees at 9 bases. The germline gives CDR1 SNHLY, CDR2 FYNNEI. V gave up 2 bases and J gave up 5 bases; unmatched junction bases: 4. The CDR3 is 15 amino acids. The CDR3 reads CASSETGGADQPQHF. The DNA for the CDR3 is TGTGCCAGCAGTGAAACAGGGGGCGCAGATCAGCCCCAGCATTTT. Together with reference TRBV2 and TRBJ1-5, the CDR3 gives the full variable domain: EPEVTQTPSHQVTQMGQEVILRCVPISNHLYFYWYRQILGQKVEFLVSFYNNEISEKSEIFDDQFSVERPDGSNFTLKIRSTKLEDSAMYFCASSETGGADQPQHFGDGTRLSIL.

The chain carries TRBV28 and TRBJ1-2; 7 nucleotides align to TRBD1. Germline V lookup: CDR1 MDHEN, CDR2 SYDVKM. V dropped 3 bases and J dropped 2; count of bases not matched to a gene: 3. This CDR3 spans 14 amino acids. The CDR3 sequence: CASSLGGGNYGYTF. The CDR3 nucleotides read TGTGCCAGCAGTTTGGGAGGGGGCAACTATGGCTACACCTTC.

This clonotype has ten or more counts. The V and J genes are TRBV7-9 and TRBJ2-3; the D is unclear. The germline V gene encodes CDR1 SEHNR and CDR2 FQNEAQ (reference sequence). This CDR3 is built from 17 residues. V shed 5 bases and J shed 2 bases, with 20 bases lying between them. The CDR3 DNA is TGTGCCAGCAGCCGATCGACACCACCCACTATCACAGATACGCAGTATTTT. Protein product: CASSRSTPPTITDTQYF.

This clonotype was observed many times. The chain couples TRBV27 to TRBJ2-1; D uncertain. Trimming removed 4 bases from V and 0 bases from J, with 7 bases in between. Germline V CDR1 and CDR2: MNHEY, SMNVEV (reference sequence). The length of the CDR3 is 14 residues. The CDR3 protein is CASSSISSYNEQFF. The CDR3 coding sequence is TGTGCCAGCAGTTCGATAAGCTCCTACAATGAGCAGTTCTTC.

This clonotype was detected many times. The V gene is TRBV14, the J gene TRBJ2-2, with D hard to call. The germline V gene has CDR1 SGHDN and CDR2 FVKESK. V was shortened by 4 bases and J by 2 bases, with 11 bases between the two germline ends. The CDR3 covers 15 residues. The CDR3 DNA reads TGTGCCAGCAGCCTCGAGGAGACCAACACCGGGGAGCTGTTTTTT. Amino acids: CASSLEETNTGELFF.

This clonotype was counted ten times or more. The chain recombines TRBV4-1 with TRBJ1-2; 7 bases fit TRBD1. With V trimmed by 0 bases and J by 4 bases, 8 bases remained unmatched. The CDR3 covers 16 residues. Germline CDR1 MGHRA, CDR2 YSYEKL. The DNA of the CDR3 is TGCGCCAGCAGCCAAGAGGGAGGGGGCGCTGGCTATGGCTACACCTTC. It encodes CASSQEGGGAGYGYTF.

This clonotype was observed many times. The chain uses TRBV7-2 and TRBJ2-5; no reliable D call. The V end was cut by 3 bases, the J end by 7 bases, with 6 bases between. The CDR3 sequence is 11 residues long. Germline V gene data show CDR1 as SGHTA and CDR2 as FQGNSA. CDR3 in amino acids: CASSFWGTQYF. DNA of the CDR3: TGTGCCAGCAGCTTCTGGGGGACCCAGTACTTC.

This clonotype was seen at least ten times. The chain joins TRBV10-3 to TRBJ2-1; 10 bases agree with TRBD2. The CDR3 is 15 amino acids. The V and J ends lost 4 bases and 10 bases, in that order; junction bases with no gene match: 10. From germline, CDR1 is ENHRY and CDR2 SYGVKD. Written as DNA, the CDR3 is TGTGCCATCAGTGCGGGGACTAGCGAGGTCACGGAGCAGTTCTTC. Translating gives CAISAGTSEVTEQFF.

The table lists this clonotype with many counts. This rearrangement joins TRBV6-2 or TRBV6-3 to TRBJ1-1; D remains unclear. The V gene's germline CDR1 is MNHEY and CDR2 SVGEGT. V lost 8 bases, J lost 0 bases, and 13 bases lay in between. This CDR3 spans 14 amino acids. The CDR3 region is CASGPDTLNTEAFF. The DNA for the CDR3 is TGTGCCAGCGGCCCAGACACGTTGAACACTGAAGCTTTCTTT.

The rearrangement links TRBV20-1 to TRBJ2-5, with D unclear. V lost 5 bases and J lost 7, with 23 bases in between. The CDR3 is 15 amino acids. Germline V gene lookup returns CDR1 DFQATT and CDR2 SNEGSKA (reference sequence). CDR3 bases: TGCAGTGCTTCCACACGTCTTGATCCAATCGGGACCCAGTACTTC. This translates into CSASTRLDPIGTQYF.

This clonotype was recorded at least ten times. The rearrangement joins TRBV7-2 to TRBJ2-7; D might be TRBD1 (6 bases). Germline lookup yields CDR1 SGHTA and CDR2 FQGNSA. This CDR3 contains 13 residues. V gave up 5 bases and J gave up 2 bases, with 10 bases separating them. CDR3 sequence (DNA): TGTGCCAGCAGCCCGTACAGGGCCTACGAGCAGTACTTC. Its protein product is CASSPYRAYEQYF.

The genes are TRBV5-6 and TRBJ2-2, with D hard to call. The CDR3 length is 14 residues. Trimming stripped 0 bases from V and 1 base from J, with 4 bases between. The germline gives CDR1 SGHDT, CDR2 YYEEEE. The CDR3 DNA reads TGTGCCAGCAGCTTGGACGTGAACACCGGGGAGCTGTTTTTT. This gives the protein CASSLDVNTGELFF.

This clonotype was picked up many times. The CDR3 region is CASSVEPTWGTDTQYF. In nucleotides, the CDR3 is TGTGCCAGCAGCGTAGAGCCCACCTGGGGCACAGATACGCAGTATTTT. The chain has TRBV9 and TRBJ2-3, with unresolved D. The CDR3 consists of 16 residues. V was cut by 0 bases and J by 1 base, with 12 bases left in between. Germline CDR1 reads SGDLS; CDR2 reads YYNGEE.

In its sample, this clonotype was seen many times. The genes are TRBV5-4 and TRBJ1-6; weak D call: TRBD1 (5 bases). The CDR3 totals 14 residues. Looked up from germline, CDR1 is SGHNT and CDR2 is YYREEE (reference sequence). Trimming took off 3 bases at V and 11 bases at J, with 15 bases between the two ends. CDR3 coding DNA: TGTGCCAGCAGCTCCCAGGGAATGAGGACACCCCTCCACTTT. Its protein product is CASSSQGMRTPLHF.

This clonotype was found many times. DNA for the CDR3: TGTGCCATCGCAGGTGACGCTGGGGAGCAGTACGTC. Translated: CAIAGDAGEQYV. The chain carries TRBV10-3 and TRBJ2-7; no definite D call. CDR1 is ENHRY, CDR2 SYGVKD, per germline. The V end was cut by 8 bases, the J end by 7 bases, with 15 bases between. This CDR3 has 12 residues.